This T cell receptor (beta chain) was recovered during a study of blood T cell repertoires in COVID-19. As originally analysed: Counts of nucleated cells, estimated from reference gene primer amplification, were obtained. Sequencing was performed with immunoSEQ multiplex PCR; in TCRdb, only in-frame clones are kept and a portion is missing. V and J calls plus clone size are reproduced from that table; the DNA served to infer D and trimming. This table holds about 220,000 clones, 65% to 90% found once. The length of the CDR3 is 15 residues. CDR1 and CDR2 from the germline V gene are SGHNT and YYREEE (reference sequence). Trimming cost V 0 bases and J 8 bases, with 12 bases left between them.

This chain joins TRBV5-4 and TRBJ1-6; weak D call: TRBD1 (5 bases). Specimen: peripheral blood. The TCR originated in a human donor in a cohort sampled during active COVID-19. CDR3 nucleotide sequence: TGTGCCAGCAGCTTGGAAGCCCAGGGTTATTCACCCCTCCACTTT. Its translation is CASSLEAQGYSPLHF. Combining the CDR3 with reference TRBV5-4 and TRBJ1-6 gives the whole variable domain ETGVTQSPTHLIKTRGQQVTLRCSSQSGHNTVSWYQQALGQGPQFIFQYYREEENGRGNFPPRFSGLQFPNYSSELNVNALELDDSALYLCASSLEAQGYSPLHFGNGTRLTVT.